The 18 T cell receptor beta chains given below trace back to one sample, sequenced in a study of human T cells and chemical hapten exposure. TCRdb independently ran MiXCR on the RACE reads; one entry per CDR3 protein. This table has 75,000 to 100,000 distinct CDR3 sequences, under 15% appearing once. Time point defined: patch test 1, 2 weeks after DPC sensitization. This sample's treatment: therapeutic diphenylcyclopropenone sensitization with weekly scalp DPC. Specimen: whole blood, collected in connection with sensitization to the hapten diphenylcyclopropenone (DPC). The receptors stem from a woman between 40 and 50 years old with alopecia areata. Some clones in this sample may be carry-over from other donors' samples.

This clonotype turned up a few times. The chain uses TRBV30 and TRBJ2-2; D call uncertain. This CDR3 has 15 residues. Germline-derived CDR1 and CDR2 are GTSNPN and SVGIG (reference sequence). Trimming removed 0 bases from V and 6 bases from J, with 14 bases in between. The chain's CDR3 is CAWSVSVIRAGELFF. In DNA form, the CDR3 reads TGTGCCTGGAGTGTCTCAGTGATCCGGGCCGGGGAGCTGTTTTTT.

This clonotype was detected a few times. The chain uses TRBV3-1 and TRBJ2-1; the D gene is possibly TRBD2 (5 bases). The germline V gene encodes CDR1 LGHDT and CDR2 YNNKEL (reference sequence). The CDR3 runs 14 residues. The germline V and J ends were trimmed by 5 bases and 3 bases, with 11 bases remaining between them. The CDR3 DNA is TGTGCCAGCAGCGTCCGGACTGGCTACAATGAGCAGTTCTTC. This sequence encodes CASSVRTGYNEQFF.

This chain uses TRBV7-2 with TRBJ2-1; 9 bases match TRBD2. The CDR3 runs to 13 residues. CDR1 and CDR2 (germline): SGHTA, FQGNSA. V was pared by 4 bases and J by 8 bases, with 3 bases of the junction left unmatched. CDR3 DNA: TGTGCCAGCAGCTCCAGGACTAGCGATGAGCAGTTCTTC. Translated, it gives CASSSRTSDEQFF.

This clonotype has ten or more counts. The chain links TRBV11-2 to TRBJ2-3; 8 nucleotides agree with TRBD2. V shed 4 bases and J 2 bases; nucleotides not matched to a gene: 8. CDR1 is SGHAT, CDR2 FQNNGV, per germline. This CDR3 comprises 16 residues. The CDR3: CASSSWREAHTDTQYF. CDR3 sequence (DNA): TGTGCCAGCAGCTCCTGGCGGGAGGCCCACACAGATACGCAGTATTTT.

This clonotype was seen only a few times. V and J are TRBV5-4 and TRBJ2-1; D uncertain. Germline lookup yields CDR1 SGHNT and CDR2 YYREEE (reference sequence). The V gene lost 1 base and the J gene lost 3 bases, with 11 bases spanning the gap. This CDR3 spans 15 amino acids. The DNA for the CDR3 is TGTGCCAGCAGCTTGTCCAGTCCAAGCTACAATGAGCAGTTCTTC. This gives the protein CASSLSSPSYNEQFF.

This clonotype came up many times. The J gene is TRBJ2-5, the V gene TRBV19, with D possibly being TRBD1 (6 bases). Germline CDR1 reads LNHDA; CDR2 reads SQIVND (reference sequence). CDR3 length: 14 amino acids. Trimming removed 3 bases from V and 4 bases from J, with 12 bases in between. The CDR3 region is CASSMGARRETQYF. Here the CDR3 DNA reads TGTGCCAGTAGTATGGGGGCGCGACGAGAGACCCAGTACTTC.

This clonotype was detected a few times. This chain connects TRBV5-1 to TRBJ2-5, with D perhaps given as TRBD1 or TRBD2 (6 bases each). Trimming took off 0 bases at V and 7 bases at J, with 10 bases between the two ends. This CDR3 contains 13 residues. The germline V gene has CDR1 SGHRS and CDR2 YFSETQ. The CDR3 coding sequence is TGCGCCAGCAGCTTGGTCGAGGGGGGGACCCAGTACTTC. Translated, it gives CASSLVEGGTQYF.

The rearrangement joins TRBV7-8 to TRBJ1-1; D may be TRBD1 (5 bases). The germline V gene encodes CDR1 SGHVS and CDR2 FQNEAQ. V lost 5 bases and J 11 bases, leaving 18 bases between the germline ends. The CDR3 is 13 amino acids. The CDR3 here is CASSQGDLHGAFF. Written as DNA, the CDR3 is TGTGCCAGCAGCCAAGGGGACCTCCACGGGGCTTTCTTT.

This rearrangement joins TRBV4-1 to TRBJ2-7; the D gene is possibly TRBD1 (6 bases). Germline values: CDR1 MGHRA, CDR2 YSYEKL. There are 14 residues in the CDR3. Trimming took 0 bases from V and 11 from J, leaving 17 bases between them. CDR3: CASSQEASGEGKYF. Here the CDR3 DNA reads TGCGCCAGCAGCCAAGAGGCCTCAGGGGAAGGAAAGTACTTC.

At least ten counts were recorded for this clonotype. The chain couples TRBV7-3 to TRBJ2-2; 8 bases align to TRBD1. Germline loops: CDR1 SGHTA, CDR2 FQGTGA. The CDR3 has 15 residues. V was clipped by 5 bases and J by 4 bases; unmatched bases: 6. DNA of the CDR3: TGTGCCAGCAGCCCAGGGGGCGCGGGCACCGGGGAGCTGTTTTTT. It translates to CASSPGGAGTGELFF.

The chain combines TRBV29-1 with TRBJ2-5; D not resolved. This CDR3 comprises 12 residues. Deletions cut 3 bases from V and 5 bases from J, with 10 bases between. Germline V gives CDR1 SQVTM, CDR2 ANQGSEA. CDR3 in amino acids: CSVEAPGETQYF. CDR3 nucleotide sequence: TGCAGCGTTGAGGCTCCCGGGGAGACCCAGTACTTC. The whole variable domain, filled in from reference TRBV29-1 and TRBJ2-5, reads SAVISQKPSRDICQRGTSLTIQCQVDSQVTMMFWYRQQPGQSLTLIATANQGSEATYESGFVIDKFPISRPNLTFSTLTVSNMSPEDSSIYLCSVEAPGETQYFGPGTRLLVL.

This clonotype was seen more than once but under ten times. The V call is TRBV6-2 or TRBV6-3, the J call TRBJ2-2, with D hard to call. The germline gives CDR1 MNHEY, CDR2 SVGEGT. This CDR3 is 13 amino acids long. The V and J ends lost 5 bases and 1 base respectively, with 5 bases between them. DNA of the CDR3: TGTGCCAGCAGTCCAGTGAACACCGGGGAGCTGTTTTTT. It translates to CASSPVNTGELFF.

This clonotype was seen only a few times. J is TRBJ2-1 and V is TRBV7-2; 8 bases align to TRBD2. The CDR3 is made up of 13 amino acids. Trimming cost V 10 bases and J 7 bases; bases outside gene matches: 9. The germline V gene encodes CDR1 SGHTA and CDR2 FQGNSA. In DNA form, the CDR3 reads TGTGCCACCCGGCGGGCTAGCGGGAATGAGCAGTTCTTC. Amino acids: CATRRASGNEQFF.

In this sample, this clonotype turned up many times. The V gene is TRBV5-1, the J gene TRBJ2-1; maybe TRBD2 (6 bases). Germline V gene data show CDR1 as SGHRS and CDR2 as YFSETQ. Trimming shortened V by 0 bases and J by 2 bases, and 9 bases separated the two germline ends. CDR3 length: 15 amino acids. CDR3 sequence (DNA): TGCGCCAGCAGCTTGGGCGGGGATACCTACAATGAGCAGTTCTTC. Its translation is CASSLGGDTYNEQFF.

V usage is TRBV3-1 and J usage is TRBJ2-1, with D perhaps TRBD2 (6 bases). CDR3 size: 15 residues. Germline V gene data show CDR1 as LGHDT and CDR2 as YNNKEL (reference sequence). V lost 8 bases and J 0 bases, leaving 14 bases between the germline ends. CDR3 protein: CASSYGSSSYNEQFF. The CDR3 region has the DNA TGTGCCAGCTCATACGGGAGCAGCTCCTACAATGAGCAGTTCTTC.

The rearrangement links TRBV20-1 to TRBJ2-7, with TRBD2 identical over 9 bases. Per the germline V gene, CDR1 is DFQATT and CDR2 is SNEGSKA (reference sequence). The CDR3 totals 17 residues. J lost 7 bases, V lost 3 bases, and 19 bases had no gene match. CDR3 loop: CSASPSGTLAPRGEQYF. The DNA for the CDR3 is TGCAGTGCTAGCCCTAGCGGGACACTCGCTCCTAGGGGGGAGCAGTACTTC.

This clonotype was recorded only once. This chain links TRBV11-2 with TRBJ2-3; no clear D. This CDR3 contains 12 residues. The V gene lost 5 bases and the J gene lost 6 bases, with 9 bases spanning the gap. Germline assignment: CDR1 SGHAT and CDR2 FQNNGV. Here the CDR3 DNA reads TGTGCCAGCAGCGCCGCCGGGGATACGCAGTATTTT. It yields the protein CASSAAGDTQYF.

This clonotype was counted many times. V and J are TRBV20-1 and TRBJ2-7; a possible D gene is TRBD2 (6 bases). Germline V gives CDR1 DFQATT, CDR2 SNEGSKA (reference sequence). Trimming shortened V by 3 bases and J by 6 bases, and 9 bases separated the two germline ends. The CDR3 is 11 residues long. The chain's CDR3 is CSARGGREQYF. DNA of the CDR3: TGCAGTGCTAGGGGGGGACGCGAGCAGTACTTC.